This T cell receptor beta chain was sequenced for a study of T and B cells in COVID-19 patients. Study-wide background: Most recovered patients had mild to moderate COVID-19 treated as outpatients. Study conclusions and caveats: CD4+, regulatory T cell, CD8+ and sorted SARS-CoV-2-responsive or tetramer+ T cells were not yet sequenced. At recovery TRB diversity and richness exceeded healthy donors, after highly clonal active COVID-19 repertoires. Patients with COVID-19 reportedly showed strongly skewed T cell receptor beta variable and joining gene usage.

This clonotype was seen a handful of times. The antigen is unknown. TRB was amplified from about 240-490 ng of blood genomic DNA. TRB rearrangements were amplified by multiplex PCR with BIOMED2 TRB-A/B primers. MiXCR, run by TCRdb on the multiplex PCR reads, gives a single entry per CDR3 protein. This table holds nearly 15,000 distinct CDR3 sequences, 25% to 30% found once. Per germline, CDR1 MNHNS and CDR2 SASEGT. The ends were cut back, 10 bases at V and 1 base at J, with 17 bases in the middle. This CDR3 region has 15 residues. The TCR sequence derives from a human donor who had recovered from COVID-19. Sequencing was carried out using blood. The V call is TRBV6-1, the J call TRBJ2-4; a weak D match, TRBD2 (6 bases). The chain's CDR3 is CAIGLQVLAKNIQYF. For the CDR3, the DNA is TGTGCCATAGGACTACAGGTCTTGGCCAAAAACATTCAGTACTTC.